This T cell receptor beta chain was retrieved from a study of radiotherapy plus CTLA-4 blockade in lung cancer. Overall study findings and caveats: Some TCR clones had been derived from tumors. These clones expanded in peripheral blood after radiotherapy plus ipilimumab.

Germline-derived CDR1 and CDR2 are MNHEY and SMNVEV (reference sequence). V lost 6 bases to trimming and J lost 3 bases; unmatched junction nucleotides: 12. CDR3 length: 17 amino acids. In its sample, this clone was seen once. Its specificity is not known. Profiling relied on immunoSEQ multiplex PCR, and the TCRdb table lists in-frame clones only, not all of them. The sample lists about 73,000 clones; 87% were seen once. The starting material was peripheral blood, obtained from a patient treated with radiotherapy plus ipilimumab. The clonotype comes from a human donor with non-small cell lung cancer that progressed on radiotherapy plus ipilimumab. The J gene is TRBJ2-1, the V gene TRBV27; 9 bases fit TRBD1. The CDR3 bases are TGTGCCAGCAGACGGACAGGGGCGGGCCCGGGCTACAATGAGCAGTTCTTC. This sequence encodes CASRRTGAGPGYNEQFF.